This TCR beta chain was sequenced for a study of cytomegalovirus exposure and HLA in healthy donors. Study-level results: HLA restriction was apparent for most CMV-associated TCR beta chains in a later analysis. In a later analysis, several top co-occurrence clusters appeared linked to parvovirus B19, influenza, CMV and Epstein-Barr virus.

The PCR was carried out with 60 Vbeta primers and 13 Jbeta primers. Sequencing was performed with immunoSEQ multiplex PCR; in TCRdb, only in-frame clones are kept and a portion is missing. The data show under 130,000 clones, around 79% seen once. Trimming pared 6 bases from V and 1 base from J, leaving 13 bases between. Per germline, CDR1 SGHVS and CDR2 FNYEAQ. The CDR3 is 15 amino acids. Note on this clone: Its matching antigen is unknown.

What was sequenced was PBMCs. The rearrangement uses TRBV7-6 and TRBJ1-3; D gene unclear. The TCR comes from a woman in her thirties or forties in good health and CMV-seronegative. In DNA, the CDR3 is TGTGCCAGCAGTTATTTCCGGGGTTCTGGAAACACCATATATTTT. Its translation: CASSYFRGSGNTIYF.